This T cell receptor beta chain is drawn from a study of T-cell reconstitution after alpha-beta-depleted transplantation in children. A TCRbeta library incorporating unique molecular identifiers was prepared. Each CDR3 protein is one row after TCRdb ran MiXCR on the PCR reads. Seen here are approximately 800,000 distinct CDR3 sequences, approximately 15% observed once, and the top ten hold 5%. V gave up 5 bases and J gave up 4 bases; unmatched junction bases: 16. Germline CDR1 reads SGHVS; CDR2 reads FQNEAQ. This CDR3 has 17 residues. Study-wide results and limits: T cells produced anew were the main source of T-cell counts and diversity one year after transplant. The high TCRbeta diversity at day 60 in some patients came from surviving recipient T cells and thymic progenitors. Expanded clones from the graft, numbering several hundred, reportedly supplied alpha-beta T cells about two months after transplant.

This clonotype turned up a few times. Its specificity is not known. This sample comprised PBMCs, mostly from graft donor cells, obtained 360 days after TCRalphabeta/CD19-depleted stem cell transplant. The chain carries TRBV7-8 and TRBJ2-5, with 7 bases lining up with TRBD1. This clonotype was obtained from a male patient between 5 and 17 years old who had a stem cell transplant for acute lymphoblastic leukemia, so the T cells may come from the graft donor. This CDR3 is CASSQQRTGERRETQYF. The DNA for the CDR3 is TGTGCCAGCAGCCAACAACGAACAGGGGAGAGGAGAGAGACCCAGTACTTC.